The clone carrying this T cell receptor beta chain was observed a single time. Antigen unknown. This entry belongs to a study of STAT5B mutations in CD4+ large granular lymphocyte leukemia. Turning to the study itself: Among healthy controls, a particular HLA allele went with more CDR3 'QG' motifs.

General study results and limits: Without putative leukemic clones, patient CD4-sorted repertoires remained more clonal than healthy CD4+ repertoires.

Control samples were healthy donors' buffy coats. Profiling relied on immunoSEQ multiplex PCR, and the TCRdb table lists in-frame clones only, not all of them. The sample records under 35,000 clones, under 85% being singletons. The receptor was isolated from a human donor in good health. The sample comprised CD4+ T cells from blood buffy coats.

The CDR3 DNA reads as TGTGCCAGCAGTCCCGACAGGGGCCGAGCTGGCTACACCTTC. It codes for CASSPDRGRAGYTF. The rearrangement joins TRBV7-2 to TRBJ1-2; TRBD1 aligns across 8 bases. The CDR3 sequence is 14 residues long. The germline gives CDR1 SGHTA, CDR2 FQGNSA. After removal of 6 bases from V and 7 bases from J, the junction contained 10 bases not matched to a gene.